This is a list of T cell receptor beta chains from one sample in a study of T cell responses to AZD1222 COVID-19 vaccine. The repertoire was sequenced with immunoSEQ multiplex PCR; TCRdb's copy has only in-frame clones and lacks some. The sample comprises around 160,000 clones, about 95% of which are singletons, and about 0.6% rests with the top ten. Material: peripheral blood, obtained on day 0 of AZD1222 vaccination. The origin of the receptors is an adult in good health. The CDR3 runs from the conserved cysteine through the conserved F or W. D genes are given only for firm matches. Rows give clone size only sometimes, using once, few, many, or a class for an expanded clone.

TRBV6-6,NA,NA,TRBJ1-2,TGTGCCACCCAGCTAGAGAACTATGGCTACACCTTC,CATQLENYGYTF
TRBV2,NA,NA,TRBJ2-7,TGTGCCAGCAACGCGGCGTCTCTGTACGAGCAGTACTTC,CASNAASLYEQYF
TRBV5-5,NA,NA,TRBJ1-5,TGTGCCAGCAGCTTGGAGCTTTATAGCAATCAGCCCCAGCATTTT,CASSLELYSNQPQHF
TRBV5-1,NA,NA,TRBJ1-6,TGCGCCAGCAGCAAAAGGACGCAGGGTGGGAATTCACCCCTCCACTTT,CASSKRTQGGNSPLHF
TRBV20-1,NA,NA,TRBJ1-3,TGCAGTGCGAGTTGGCTCAGCTCCTCTGGAAACACCATATATTTT,CSASWLSSSGNTIYF
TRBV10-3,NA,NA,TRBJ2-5,TGTGCCATCGGGGAAGAGACCCAGTACTTC,CAIGEETQYF
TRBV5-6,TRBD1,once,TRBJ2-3,TGTGCCAGCAGCTCCTGGACAGGCAGAAGTAAAGATACGCAGTATTTT,CASSSWTGRSKDTQYF
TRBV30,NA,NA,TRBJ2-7,TGTGCCTGGAGTGGCCCAGGGTCCCTCTACGAGCAGTACTTC,CAWSGPGSLYEQYF
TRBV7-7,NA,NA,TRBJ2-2,TGTGCCAGCAGCTTAGAGTCGGCCGGGGAGCTGTTTTTT,CASSLESAGELFF
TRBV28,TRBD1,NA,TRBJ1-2,TGTGCCAGCAGTTTACCCGGGACAGGGGCAAACTATGGCTACACCTTC,CASSLPGTGANYGYTF
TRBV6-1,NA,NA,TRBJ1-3,TGTGCCAGCAGTGAAGATGATGGGGGCGGAAACACCATATATTTT,CASSEDDGGGNTIYF
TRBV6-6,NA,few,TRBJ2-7,TGTGCCAGCAGCGGGGCGATTGACAGATCGACCTACGAGCAGTACTTC,CASSGAIDRSTYEQYF
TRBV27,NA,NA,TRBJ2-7,TGTGCCAGCAGTTTGGGGATAGCCTACGAGCAGTACTTC,CASSLGIAYEQYF
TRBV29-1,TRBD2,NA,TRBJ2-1,TGCAGCGTTGGTTCGGGACTAGCGCTTAGCTCCTACAATGAGCAGTTCTTC,CSVGSGLALSSYNEQFF
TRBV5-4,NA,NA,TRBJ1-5,TGTGCCAGCAGCTTGGAGGGAGGGGAGAATCAGCCCCAGCATTTT,CASSLEGGENQPQHF
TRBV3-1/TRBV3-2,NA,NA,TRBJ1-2,TGTGCCAGCAGCCAGTGGGGCGCCCGGAACTATGGCTACACCTTC,CASSQWGARNYGYTF
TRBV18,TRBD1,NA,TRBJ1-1,TGTGCCAGCTCGACAGGGATAGGGATCACTGAAGCTTTCTTT,CASSTGIGITEAFF
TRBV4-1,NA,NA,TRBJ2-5,TGCGCCAGCAGCCTCCCAGGAAGGGAAGAGACCCAGTACTTC,CASSLPGREETQYF
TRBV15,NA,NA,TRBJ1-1,TGTGCCACCAGCGAGGAGGGGGACACTGAAGCTTTCTTT,CATSEEGDTEAFF
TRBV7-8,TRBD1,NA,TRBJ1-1,TGTGCCAGCCAGGGGGTGAACACTGAAGCTTTCTTT,CASQGVNTEAFF
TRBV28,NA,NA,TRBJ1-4,TGTGCCAGCAGTTCGACAGGTGAAAAACTGTTTTTT,CASSSTGEKLFF
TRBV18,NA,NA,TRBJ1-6,TGTGCCAGCTCACGGGGCCAAGGCGATAATTCACCCCTCCACTTT,CASSRGQGDNSPLHF
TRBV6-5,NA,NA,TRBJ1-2,TGTGCCAGCAGTTCCCCGCTTGGCTACACCTTC,CASSSPLGYTF
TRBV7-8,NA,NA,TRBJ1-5,TGTGCCAGCAGCTACTATGATGACCGGACAGATCAGCCCCAGCATTTT,CASSYYDDRTDQPQHF
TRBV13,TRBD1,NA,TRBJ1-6,TGTGCCAGCAGCTTATCCGACAGGGATAATTCACCCCTCCACTTT,CASSLSDRDNSPLHF
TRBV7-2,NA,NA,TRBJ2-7,TGTGCCAGCAGCCCCGGGTGGCGGAGGTCCTACGAGCAGTACTTC,CASSPGWRRSYEQYF
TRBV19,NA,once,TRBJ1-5,TGTGCCAGTAGTCCATTTTCTATAGATCGGGGTCGGGTCTATAGCAATCAGCCCCAGCATTTT,CASSPFSIDRGRVYSNQPQHF
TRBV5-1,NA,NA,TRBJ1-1,TGCGCCAGCAGCACGTCCAGCGAAGCTTTCTTT,CASSTSSEAFF
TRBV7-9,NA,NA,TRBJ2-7,TGTGCCAGCAGCCTGCCGGGACTTTCCTACGAGCAGTACTTC,CASSLPGLSYEQYF
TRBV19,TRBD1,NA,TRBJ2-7,TGTGCCAGTAGTCTGGGCAGGGGGTACGAGCAGTACTTC,CASSLGRGYEQYF
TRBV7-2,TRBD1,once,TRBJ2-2,TGTGCCAGCAGCTTGGACAGGGGGTCCACCGGGGAGCTGTTTTTT,CASSLDRGSTGELFF
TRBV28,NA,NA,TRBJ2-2,TGTGCCAGCAGTCGCCAGCCCGGGGAGCTGTTTTTT,CASSRQPGELFF
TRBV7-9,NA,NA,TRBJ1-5,TGTGCCAGCAGCCCAGGGTATAGCAATCAGCCCCAGCATTTT,CASSPGYSNQPQHF
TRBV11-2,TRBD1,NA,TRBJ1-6,TGTGCCAGCAGCACAGCGTCAGACAGGGGAAAGCCACCCCTCCACTTT,CASSTASDRGKPPLHF
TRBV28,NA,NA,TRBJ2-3,TGTGCCAGCAGTTGGACCCAAGGGTGGGATACGCAGTATTTT,CASSWTQGWDTQYF
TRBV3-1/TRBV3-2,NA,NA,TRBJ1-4,TGTGCCAGCAGCCAAAGTGACAGCGGAAGACTGTTTTTT,CASSQSDSGRLFF
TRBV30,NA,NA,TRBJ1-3,TGTGCCTGGAGTCTCCGGACTGGTGGAAACACCATATATTTT,CAWSLRTGGNTIYF
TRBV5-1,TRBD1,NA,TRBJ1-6,TGCGCCAGCTGCACAAAGACAGGGGTGGATTCACCCCTCCACTTT,CASCTKTGVDSPLHF
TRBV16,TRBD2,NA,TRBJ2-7,TGTGCCAGCAGCCCTGGACTAGCCTCCGAGCAGTACTTC,CASSPGLASEQYF
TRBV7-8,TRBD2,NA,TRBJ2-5,TGTGCCAGCAGCTTAGCGGCGGGGGAGGAGACCCAGTACTTC,CASSLAAGEETQYF
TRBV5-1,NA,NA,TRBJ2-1,TGCGCCAGCAGCTCTCAATCACCAGGCGGGGTAGCGTACAATGAGCAGTTCTTC,CASSSQSPGGVAYNEQFF